This T cell receptor beta chain comes out of a study of tumor-infiltrating lymphocytes in oesophageal squamous cell carcinoma. TCRdb passed the PCR reads through MiXCR, listing each CDR3 protein once. The sample shows 15,000 to 20,000 distinct CDR3 sequences, roughly 40% of them seen only once. Only a few counts were recorded for this clonotype. V dropped 3 bases and J dropped 0; count of bases not matched to a gene: 7. The germline gives CDR1 SGHVS, CDR2 FNYEAQ. The CDR3 loop spans 19 amino acids. This receptor was taken from a female donor with esophageal squamous cell carcinoma. Input material: normal esophageal tissue next to the tumor. The chain combines TRBV7-6 with TRBJ2-1; 14 nucleotides align to TRBD2. The DNA of the CDR3 is TGTGCCAGCAGCTTCCGGACCGGGACTAGCGGGAGCTCCTACAATGAGCAGTTCTTC. Its protein product is CASSFRTGTSGSSYNEQFF. The entire variable domain, with the rest obtained from reference TRBV7-6 and TRBJ2-1, is as follows: GAGVSQSPRYKVTKRGQDVALRCDPISGHVSLYWYRQALGQGPEFLTYFNYEAQQDKSGLPNDRFSAERPEGSISTLTIQRTEQRDSAMYRCASSFRTGTSGSSYNEQFFGPGTRLTVL.